The sequence of this T cell receptor beta chain was determined in a study of control samples from healthy donors and cancer patients. This table comes from immunoSEQ multiplex PCR, and its TCRdb copy is limited to in-frame clones, with some not included. The data contain about 90,000 clones, 90% of them seen just once; the ten biggest clones take up about 4%. Germline lookup yields CDR1 LNHDA and CDR2 SQIVND (reference sequence). Trimming left V 5 bases short and J 2 bases short, with 12 bases between. The CDR3 consists of 14 residues. This chain connects TRBV19 to TRBJ1-2; D is possibly TRBD1 (6 bases). The clonotype comes from a woman under 30 in good health. The source material was blood. The CDR3 nucleotides are TGTGCCAGTAGTCACAGGGCGTCAAACTATGGCTACACCTTC. Translated: CASSHRASNYGYTF.